This T cell receptor beta chain is drawn from a study of CD8 T cells in ankylosing spondylitis. Study-wide results and limits: A TCR beta motif of 8 or 9 highly homologous variants appeared characteristic of ankylosing spondylitis blood. Reports say disease-linked clones showed up significantly more in matched ankylosing spondylitis synovial fluid. Relatively rare in peripheral blood, disease-linked clones were also CD8+. Some of the motif variants had earlier been found in reactive arthritis patients' fluid and blood.

It was by quantitative 5'-RACE with molecular barcodes that TCR beta libraries were made. A single record per CDR3 protein comes from TCRdb applying MiXCR to the 5' RACE reads. The sample has a few hundred thousand distinct CDR3 sequences; 20% to 25% are singletons. Remarks on this clonotype: No antigen is known for it.

This CDR3 is 13 amino acids long. The germline V gene encodes CDR1 LGHDT and CDR2 YNNKEL (reference sequence). The V and J ends lost 4 bases and 9 bases respectively, with 13 bases between them. The TCR was taken from a male donor with ankylosing spondylitis. The sequencing input was blood, either unsorted or a sorted T cell fraction (not recorded which). The chain uses TRBV3-1 and TRBJ2-1; D remains ambiguous. The CDR3, as DNA: TGTGCCAGCAGCCCCAACCGAGACCTTGAGCAGTTCTTC. Protein: CASSPNRDLEQFF.